This note documents a single T cell receptor (beta chain) sequence. Distinct nucleotide sequences in the sample also encode this CDR3. Sequenced by immunoSEQ multiplex PCR; TCRdb stores in-frame clones only, minus some. This table holds around 300,000 clones, approximately 88% found once. This entry belongs to a study of blood T cell repertoires in COVID-19. The CDR3 length is 13 residues. Looked up from germline, CDR1 is MNHEY and CDR2 is SVGAGI. Trimming left V 6 bases short and J 0 bases short, with 6 bases between. The receptor was isolated from a woman aged 25 to 39 with COVID-19, enrolled during active disease. The gene calls are TRBV6-5 and TRBJ1-3; unclear D gene. Source material: peripheral blood. CDR3 sequence (DNA): TGTGCCAGCAGACAGTCCTCTGGAAACACCATATATTTT. It encodes CASRQSSGNTIYF.